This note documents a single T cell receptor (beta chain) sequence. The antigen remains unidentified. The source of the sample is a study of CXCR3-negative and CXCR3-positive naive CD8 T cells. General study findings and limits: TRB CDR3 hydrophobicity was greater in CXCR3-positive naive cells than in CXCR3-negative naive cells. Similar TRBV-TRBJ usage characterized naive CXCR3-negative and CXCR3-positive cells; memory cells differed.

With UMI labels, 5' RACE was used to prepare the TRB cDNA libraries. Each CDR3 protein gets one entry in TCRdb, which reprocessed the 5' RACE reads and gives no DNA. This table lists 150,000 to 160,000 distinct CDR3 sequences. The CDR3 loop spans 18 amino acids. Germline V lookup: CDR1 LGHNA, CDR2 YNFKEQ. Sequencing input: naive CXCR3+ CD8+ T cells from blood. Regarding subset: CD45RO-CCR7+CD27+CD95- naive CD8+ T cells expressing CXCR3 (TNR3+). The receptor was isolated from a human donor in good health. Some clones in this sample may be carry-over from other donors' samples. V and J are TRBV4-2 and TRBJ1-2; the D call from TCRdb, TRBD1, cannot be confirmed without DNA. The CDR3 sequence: CASSQAGAETFANYGYTF.